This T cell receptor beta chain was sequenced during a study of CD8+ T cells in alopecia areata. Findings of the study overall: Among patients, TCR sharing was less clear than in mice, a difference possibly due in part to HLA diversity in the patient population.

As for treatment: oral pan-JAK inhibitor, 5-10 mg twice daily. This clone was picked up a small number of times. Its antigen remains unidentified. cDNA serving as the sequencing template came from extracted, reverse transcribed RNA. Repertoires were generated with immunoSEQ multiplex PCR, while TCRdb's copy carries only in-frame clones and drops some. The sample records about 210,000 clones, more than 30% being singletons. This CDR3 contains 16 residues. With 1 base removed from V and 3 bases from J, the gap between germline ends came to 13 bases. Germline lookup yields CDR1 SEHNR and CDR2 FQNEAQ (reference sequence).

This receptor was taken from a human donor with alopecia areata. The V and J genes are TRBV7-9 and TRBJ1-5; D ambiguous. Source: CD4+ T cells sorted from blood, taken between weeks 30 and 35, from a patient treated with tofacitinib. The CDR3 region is CASSLGVGQYNQPQHF. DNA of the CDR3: TGTGCCAGCAGCTTAGGAGTCGGGCAGTACAATCAGCCCCAGCATTTT.